These 15 T cell receptor beta chains were all obtained from the same sample, sequenced in a study of T cell repertoires in cytomegalovirus infection. TCRdb processed the reads anew with MiXCR; each CDR3 protein has one entry. The table shows nearly 650,000 distinct CDR3 sequences, with roughly 26% occurring only once. The sample comprised CD8+ T cells from PBMCs. The receptors here all came from a human donor in good health (CMV status not recorded). Some clones in this sample may be carry-over from other donors' samples.

This clonotype was found many times. V and J are TRBV7-2 and TRBJ1-1; TRBD1 might be the D (5 bases). With 5 bases removed from V and 8 bases from J, the gap between germline ends came to 12 bases. This CDR3 is built from 12 residues. Germline V gene lookup returns CDR1 SGHTA and CDR2 FQGNSA. DNA for the CDR3: TGTGCCAGCAGCCGGGAGGGGAGGGAAGCTTTCTTT. Its translation is CASSREGREAFF.

The chain links TRBV29-1 to TRBJ2-3; 10 bases agree with TRBD2. This CDR3 contains 14 residues. Trimming took 6 bases from V and 4 from J; bases not matched to a gene: 7. The germline CDR1 and CDR2 sequences are SQVTM and ANQGSEA. CDR3 loop: CSVPDSGGPDTQYF. In DNA, the CDR3 is TGCAGCGTCCCGGATAGCGGGGGGCCAGATACGCAGTATTTT.

The J gene is TRBJ1-4, the V gene TRBV6-5; D possibly corresponds to TRBD1 (5 bases). Trimming left V 5 bases short and J 7 bases short, with 11 bases between. CDR1 and CDR2 from the germline V gene are MNHEY and SVGAGI. The CDR3 runs to 13 residues. The CDR3 bases are TGTGCCAGCAGTCACAACGGGGGTGAAAAACTGTTTTTT. Encoded protein: CASSHNGGEKLFF.

This clonotype was observed a few times. The V and J genes are TRBV6-6 and TRBJ2-1; maybe TRBD2 (6 bases). Trimming cost V 4 bases and J 6 bases, with 19 bases left between them. Germline assignment: CDR1 MNHNY and CDR2 SVGAGI (reference sequence). The CDR3 has 16 amino acids. For the CDR3, the DNA is TGTGCCAGCAGTTGGGGGGACGGCGAGGGGTCCAATGAGCAGTTCTTC. It specifies CASSWGDGEGSNEQFF.

This clonotype was seen at least ten times. The chain couples TRBV7-8 to TRBJ2-7, with 10 nucleotides matching TRBD1. This CDR3 has 14 amino acids. V gave up 6 bases and J gave up 3 bases; unmatched junction bases: 5. Germline V gives CDR1 SGHVS, CDR2 FQNEAQ. CDR3 loop: CASSNGDRGYEQYV. DNA for the CDR3: TGTGCCAGCAGTAACGGGGACAGGGGCTACGAGCAGTACGTC.

This clonotype was detected only a few times. This chain links TRBV5-1 with TRBJ2-1; no firm D call. Trimming pared 5 bases from V and 7 bases from J, leaving 13 bases between. The CDR3 contains 13 residues. The germline V gene encodes CDR1 SGHRS and CDR2 YFSETQ. CDR3 coding DNA: TGCGCCAGCAGAAATGGCGAAAGGAATGAGCAGTTCTTC. This codes for CASRNGERNEQFF.

V usage is TRBV6-2 or TRBV6-3 and J usage is TRBJ2-5; maybe TRBD1 (6 bases). V gave up 10 bases and J gave up 4 bases, with 10 bases separating them. The CDR3 totals 11 residues. The germline gives CDR1 MNHEY, CDR2 SVGEGT. The CDR3 DNA reads TGTGCCACTACAGGGTTAGAGACCCAGTACTTC. Amino acid sequence: CATTGLETQYF.

In this sample, this clonotype turned up a few times. The chain is built from TRBV3-1 and TRBJ1-5; no reliable D call. CDR3 length equals 19 residues. V lost 0 bases to trimming and J lost 0 bases, with 18 bases between them. Germline V lookup: CDR1 LGHDT, CDR2 YNNKEL (reference sequence). The CDR3 here is CASSQDPEEGIYSNQPQHF. CDR3 nucleotides: TGTGCCAGCAGCCAAGATCCCGAAGAGGGAATCTATAGCAATCAGCCCCAGCATTTT.

V gene TRBV6-5 combines with J gene TRBJ2-7, with 10 bases matching TRBD1. Per the germline V gene, CDR1 is MNHEY and CDR2 is SVGAGI. With 2 bases clipped from V and 6 bases from J, the junction kept 10 bases outside the gene matches. The CDR3 has 16 amino acids. CDR3 nucleotide sequence: TGTGCCAGCAGTTACACAGCCGGGACAGGGGATGTCGAGCAGTACTTC. Translated, it gives CASSYTAGTGDVEQYF.

Points on this clonotype: A much larger clone lies one base from this, so it may be a read error. The V and J genes are TRBV12-3 or TRBV12-4 and TRBJ2-5, with TRBD2 as a possible D gene (5 bases). This CDR3 contains 15 residues. The V and J ends lost 3 bases and 5 bases respectively, with 16 bases between them. CDR3 loop: CASSLDGYWEETQYF. CDR3 DNA sequence: TGTGCCAGCAGTTTGGACGGTTACTGGGAGGAGACCCAGTACTTC.

This clonotype was found a few times. The rearrangement joins TRBV10-3 to TRBJ2-7; either TRBD1 or TRBD2 may supply D (5 bases each). This CDR3 is 13 amino acids long. Trimming took off 6 bases at V and 3 bases at J, with 12 bases between the two ends. Germline V lookup: CDR1 ENHRY, CDR2 SYGVKD. The CDR3 loop reads CAIRGTDYYEQYF. CDR3 bases: TGTGCCATCAGAGGGACGGATTACTACGAGCAGTACTTC.

This clonotype appeared many times. The chain is built from TRBV6-2 or TRBV6-3 and TRBJ2-1; D is unclear. The V end lost 6 bases, the J end lost 6 bases, and 15 bases lay between the germline ends. The germline gives CDR1 MNHEY, CDR2 SVGEGT. This CDR3 has 14 amino acids. For the CDR3, the DNA is TGTGCCAGCAGCTCCTCCCAAAATATCAATGAGCAGTTCTTC. Translating gives CASSSSQNINEQFF.

This clonotype was picked up many times. The J gene is TRBJ2-1, the V gene TRBV7-3; 11 bases are shared with TRBD2. CDR1 and CDR2 from the germline V gene are SGHTA and FQGTGA. The V and J ends lost 4 bases and 7 bases, in that order; junction bases with no gene match: 9. This CDR3 has 16 residues. CDR3 in amino acids: CASSYAVAGGLNEQFF. Written as DNA, the CDR3 is TGTGCCAGCAGCTACGCAGTAGCGGGGGGGCTAAATGAGCAGTTCTTC.

This clonotype has more than one count but fewer than ten. The V and J genes are TRBV19 and TRBJ1-1; tentative D call: TRBD1 (6 bases). Germline assignment: CDR1 LNHDA and CDR2 SQIVND (reference sequence). The CDR3 covers 15 residues. Trimming cost V 3 bases and J 7 bases, with 18 bases left between them. CDR3 sequence reads: CASSIEQTGPLEAFF. Here the CDR3 DNA reads TGTGCCAGTAGTATCGAACAAACAGGGCCCCTTGAAGCTTTCTTT. Together with reference TRBV19 and TRBJ1-1, the CDR3 gives the full variable domain: DGGITQSPKYLFRKEGQNVTLSCEQNLNHDAMYWYRQDPGQGLRLIYYSQIVNDFQKGDIAEGYSVSREKKESFPLTVTSAQKNPTAFYLCASSIEQTGPLEAFFGQGTRLTVV.

This clonotype was seen ten or more times. The chain combines TRBV6-2 or TRBV6-3 with TRBJ1-5; D may be TRBD1 (5 bases). CDR3 length: 14 residues. Germline V gives CDR1 MNHEY, CDR2 SVGEGT. V lost 2 bases and J 3 bases, leaving 8 bases between the germline ends. CDR3 residues: CASSYNRINQPQHF. The CDR3 bases are TGTGCCAGCAGTTACAACAGGATCAATCAGCCCCAGCATTTT.